The TCR beta chain under discussion was sequenced for a study of blood T cell repertoires in COVID-19. The table came from immunoSEQ multiplex PCR; TCRdb's copy has only in-frame clones and leaves some out. The sample records roughly 200,000 clones, around 85% being singletons. V lost 4 bases and J lost 2, with 12 bases in between. The V gene's germline CDR1 is MNHEY and CDR2 SVGEGT. This CDR3 comprises 15 residues. The source material was peripheral blood. V usage is TRBV6-2 or TRBV6-3 and J usage is TRBJ1-3; no clear D. The clonotype comes from a man aged 45 to 65 who had recovered from COVID-19. The CDR3 DNA reads TGTGCCAGCAGTTCAAGCGAGCTAACTGGAAACACCATATATTTT. Its protein product is CASSSSELTGNTIYF.